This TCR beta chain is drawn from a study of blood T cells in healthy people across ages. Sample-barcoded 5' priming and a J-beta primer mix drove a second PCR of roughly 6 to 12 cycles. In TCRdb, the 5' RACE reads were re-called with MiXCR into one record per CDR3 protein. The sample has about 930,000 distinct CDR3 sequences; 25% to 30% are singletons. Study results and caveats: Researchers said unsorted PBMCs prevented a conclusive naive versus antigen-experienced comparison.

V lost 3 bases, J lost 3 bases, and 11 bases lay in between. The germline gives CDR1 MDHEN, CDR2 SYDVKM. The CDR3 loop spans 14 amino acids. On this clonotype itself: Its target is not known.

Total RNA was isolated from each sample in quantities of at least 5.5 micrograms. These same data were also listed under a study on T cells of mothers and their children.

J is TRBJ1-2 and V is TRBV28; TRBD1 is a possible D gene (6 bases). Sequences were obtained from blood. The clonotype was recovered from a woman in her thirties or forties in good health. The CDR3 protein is CASSLDRVYYGYTF. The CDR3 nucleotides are TGTGCCAGCAGTTTGGACAGAGTATACTATGGCTACACCTTC.